The T cell receptor beta chain under discussion was sequenced for a study of blood T cell repertoires in COVID-19. Whole-study context: Acute and convalescent COVID-19 specimens originated in the United States, Italy and Spain.

Some clones are missing from TCRdb's copy, which holds only in-frame ones; the method was immunoSEQ multiplex PCR. The sample gives around 140,000 clones, over 70% of which show up once; about 6.5% is in the top ten. In this sample, this clone turned up once. Trimming shortened V by 1 base and J by 0 bases, and 6 bases separated the two germline ends. The CDR3 covers 13 residues. CDR1 is GTSNPN, CDR2 SVGIG, per germline (reference sequence). The receptor was isolated from an elderly man with acute or convalescent COVID-19. This chain connects TRBV30 to TRBJ1-1, with D possibly TRBD1 on 5 matching bases. Sequencing used peripheral blood. The CDR3 coding sequence is TGTGCCTGGAGTGGACAGCTGAACACTGAAGCTTTCTTT. It codes for CAWSGQLNTEAFF.